This TCR beta chain was identified in a study of shared clonotypes between healthy human individuals. V lost 2 bases and J 3 bases, leaving 23 bases between the germline ends. Germline V gene data show CDR1 as SGHAT and CDR2 as FQNNGV. The CDR3 sequence is 18 residues long. General study findings and limits: The donor pool, a small one, limited the genetic and exposure-history diversity represented. Naive CD4 clonotypes were shared across several donors at about 5%.

Remarks on this clone: Antigen unknown.

Method: immunoSEQ multiplex PCR; TCRdb's copy keeps in-frame clones and lacks some. This table holds under 2.5 million clones, roughly 92% found once. The sample was naive CD4+ T cells from PBMCs. Subset described: CD45RA+ positively selected. The source of this sequence is a young man in good health. Some clones in this sample may be carry-over from other donors' samples. The chain joins TRBV11-2 to TRBJ2-7, with D possibly being TRBD2 (5 bases). CDR3 loop: CASSLLLRENIPFYEQYF. CDR3 in DNA: TGTGCCAGCAGCTTACTGTTAAGGGAGAACATTCCCTTCTACGAGCAGTACTTC.